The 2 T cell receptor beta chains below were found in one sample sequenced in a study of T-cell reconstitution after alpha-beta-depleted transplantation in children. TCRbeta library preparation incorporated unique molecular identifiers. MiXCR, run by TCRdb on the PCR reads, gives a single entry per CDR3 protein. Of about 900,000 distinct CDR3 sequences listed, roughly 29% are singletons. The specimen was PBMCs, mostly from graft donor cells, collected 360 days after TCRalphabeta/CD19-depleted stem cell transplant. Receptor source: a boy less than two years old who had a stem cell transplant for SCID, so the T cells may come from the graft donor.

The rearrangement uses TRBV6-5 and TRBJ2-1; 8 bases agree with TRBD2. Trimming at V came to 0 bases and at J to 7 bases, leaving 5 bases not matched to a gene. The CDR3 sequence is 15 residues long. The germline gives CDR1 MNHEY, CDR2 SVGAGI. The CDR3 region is CASSYSTSVGNEQFF. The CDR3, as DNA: TGTGCCAGCAGTTACTCGACTAGCGTGGGGAATGAGCAGTTCTTC.

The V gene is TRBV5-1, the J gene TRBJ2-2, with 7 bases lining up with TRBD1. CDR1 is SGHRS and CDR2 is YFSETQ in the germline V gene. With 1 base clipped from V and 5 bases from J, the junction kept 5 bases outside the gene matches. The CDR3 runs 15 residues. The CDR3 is CASSLWDSPTGELFF. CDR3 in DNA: TGCGCCAGCAGCTTGTGGGACAGCCCGACCGGGGAGCTGTTTTTT.